This T cell receptor (beta chain) was retrieved from a study of blood T cell repertoires in COVID-19. About the study: The United States, Italy and Spain provided the acute and convalescent COVID-19 samples. PBMCs, B-cell-depleted T cells, or T cells were the source of the cDNA or gDNA that made up the material.

As originally analysed: Reference gene primers were amplified, and this amplification served to estimate nucleated cell counts. Assay used: immunoSEQ multiplex PCR; TCRdb lists only in-frame clones, some missing. V and J calls and clone size are as listed in that table; D and trimming were resolved from the DNA. The sample holds 95,000 to 120,000 clones, about 88% seen once. This CDR3 region has 12 residues. V gave up 11 bases and J gave up 1 base, with 11 bases separating them. Per the germline V gene, CDR1 is LNHDA and CDR2 is SQIVND (reference sequence). Material for sequencing was peripheral blood. This chain connects TRBV19 to TRBJ1-2; no clear D. The sequence was collected from a woman between 70 and 85 years old who had recovered from COVID-19. CDR3 sequence (DNA): TGTGCCGGACTCCGGGGTAACTATGGCTACACCTTC. This translates into CAGLRGNYGYTF.